This TCR beta chain is drawn from a study of cytomegalovirus exposure and HLA in healthy donors. Study-level findings and limits: Reportedly, diagnosis of cytomegalovirus status by the classifier showed high specificity and sensitivity. Subsequent analysis found a tendency for first-cohort TCR clusters to co-occur within the 120 or so validation repertoires.

Sequencing used immunoSEQ multiplex PCR; TCRdb keeps in-frame clones, though not all of them. The repertoire holds fewer than 200,000 clones, with approximately 86% as singletons. The table lists this clone with a count of one. The target antigen is unknown. V dropped 4 bases and J dropped 2 bases, with 17 bases sitting between them. Per the germline V gene, CDR1 is SGHDT and CDR2 is YYEEEE. The CDR3 extends over 16 amino acids. J is TRBJ2-3 and V is TRBV5-6; a weak D match, TRBD1 (6 bases). This sequence was found in a man aged 25-45 years in good health and CMV-seropositive. The sequenced sample consisted of PBMCs. The CDR3, as DNA: TGTGCCAGCAGCCTCAGGGGCCCTAGTCTCACAGATACGCAGTATTTT. Residues: CASSLRGPSLTDTQYF.